This TCR beta chain was captured in a study of technical replicates of blood from several donors (TCRdb year 2017). Points on this clone: Its binding antigen is unknown. Base qualities are not at hand, and no much larger clone is one base apart.

CDR1 and CDR2 are read off the germline V gene (reference sequence) as SGHNT and YYREEE. V lost 2 bases and J lost 2 bases; the stretch between them is 9 bases long. The CDR3 has 14 amino acids, counting the end cysteine and phenylalanine. CDR3 DNA is the only sequence kept; it has 42 bases, read in frame from the first base. The library was generated by the immunoSEQ multiplex PCR assay. TCRdb took over this immuneACCESS table, retaining in-frame rearrangements with V and J assigned. Such tables are incomplete; in checked studies, under half of the missing clones stem from an unresolved V gene, and the remainder is unexplained. Present in this sample are fewer than 85,000 clones, 95% to 97% of which were seen just once. Clones ranked in the top ten supply approximately 0.3% of the sample.

Specimen: T cells isolated from PBMCs. The chain is encoded by TRBV5-4 joined to TRBJ2-3, and TRBD2 may be the D gene, going by 5 matching bases. This TCR came from a human donor in good health. Read as DNA, the sequence is TGTGCCAGCAGCTTTGTGGGAGTCACAGATACGCAGTATTTT. Translated, it reads CASSFVGVTDTQYF.